A selection of T cell receptor beta chains follows, all from one sample in a study of T-cell reconstitution after alpha-beta-depleted transplantation in children. TCRdb processed the PCR reads anew with MiXCR; each CDR3 protein has one entry. The table shows about 980,000 distinct CDR3 sequences, with around 30% occurring only once. The sequenced sample was PBMCs, mostly from graft donor cells, obtained 360 days after TCRalphabeta/CD19-depleted stem cell transplant. These receptor sequences come from a boy under two years old who had a stem cell transplant for SCID, so the T cells may come from the graft donor. Each CDR3 is given with its conserved first and last residue. The order of the fields is J gene, V gene, clone size, CDR3 protein. The size field is filled for only some rows; it gives once, few, many or a size class.

j_gene: TRBJ1-1
v_gene: TRBV5-1
abundance: few
CDR3aa: CASSLRGGDMNTEAFF

j_gene: TRBJ1-1
v_gene: TRBV15
abundance: few
CDR3aa: CATRVGGFTEAFF

j_gene: TRBJ2-7
v_gene: TRBV5-1
abundance: .
CDR3aa: CASSSGTSGGQSYEQYF

j_gene: TRBJ2-7
v_gene: TRBV12-3/TRBV12-4
abundance: few
CDR3aa: CASSRGQPLDEQYF

j_gene: TRBJ2-1
v_gene: TRBV20-1
abundance: few
CDR3aa: CSARGPQGAVYNEQFF

j_gene: TRBJ1-1
v_gene: TRBV12-3/TRBV12-4
abundance: .
CDR3aa: CASSLSGRGTEAFF

j_gene: TRBJ2-5
v_gene: TRBV7-3
abundance: .
CDR3aa: CASSLTSGNSMRRKETQYF

j_gene: TRBJ2-7
v_gene: TRBV9
abundance: few
CDR3aa: CASSVELGGSYEQYF

j_gene: TRBJ2-7
v_gene: TRBV6-5
abundance: few
CDR3aa: CASSYSGTSGSYEQYF

j_gene: TRBJ2-7
v_gene: TRBV4-1
abundance: few
CDR3aa: CASSQSPLTGGSYEQYF

j_gene: TRBJ1-2
v_gene: TRBV29-1
abundance: few
CDR3aa: CSAFYAGSGYTF

j_gene: TRBJ2-5
v_gene: TRBV9
abundance: few
CDR3aa: CASSPRSPPGLAKETQYF

j_gene: TRBJ2-7
v_gene: TRBV30
abundance: .
CDR3aa: CAWGSKQQYF

j_gene: TRBJ1-2
v_gene: TRBV6-6
abundance: few
CDR3aa: CAALGYGYTF

j_gene: TRBJ2-1
v_gene: TRBV19
abundance: .
CDR3aa: CASSIGRGGSYNEQFF

j_gene: TRBJ2-7
v_gene: TRBV12-3/TRBV12-4
abundance: few
CDR3aa: CASSLGDRSYEQYF

j_gene: TRBJ2-2
v_gene: TRBV12-3/TRBV12-4
abundance: .
CDR3aa: CASPKRVSGANTGELFF

j_gene: TRBJ1-1
v_gene: TRBV18
abundance: .
CDR3aa: CASSPWGTGEAFF

j_gene: TRBJ2-2
v_gene: TRBV29-1
abundance: .
CDR3aa: CSVVKTGAPNTGELFF

j_gene: TRBJ1-1
v_gene: TRBV12-3/TRBV12-4
abundance: .
CDR3aa: CASSLDRYTEAFF

j_gene: TRBJ2-7
v_gene: TRBV20-1
abundance: .
CDR3aa: CSARPGQGGLYEQYF

j_gene: TRBJ2-5
v_gene: TRBV9
abundance: few
CDR3aa: CASSAPQKRGQETQYF

j_gene: TRBJ2-1
v_gene: TRBV5-1
abundance: .
CDR3aa: CASSLASGRGNEQFF